This T cell receptor beta chain was sequenced in a study of OX40 agonist ivuxolimab in advanced cancers. Across the study: Ivuxolimab is a fully human IgG2 antibody that activates OX40 (CD134).

Measured with immunoSEQ multiplex PCR; TCRdb has only the in-frame clones, and not every one. Here the sample spans tens of thousands of clones, 70% to 90% being singletons. The TCR originated in an adult with an advanced solid tumor such as melanoma, head and neck, liver or kidney cancer. The sample was CD4+ or CD8+ T cells sorted from blood, taken in a trial of the OX40 agonist ivuxolimab.

The CDR3 is CASSLGSGTRHQPQHF. The CDR3 nucleotides read TGTGCCAGCAGTTTGGGGAGTGGCACGCGGCATCAGCCCCAGCATTTT. The V call is TRBV7-2, the J call TRBJ1-5, with unresolved D. V was shortened by 6 bases and J by 5 bases, with 20 bases between the two germline ends. This CDR3 region has 16 residues. Looked up from germline, CDR1 is SGHTA and CDR2 is FQGNSA.